The rows below give T cell receptor beta chains drawn from one sample of a study of shared T cell receptors in the human thymus. Data came from immunoSEQ multiplex PCR; TCRdb stores just in-frame clones and leaves some out. The sample has hundreds of thousands of clones; around 87% are singletons. The same specimen was also included in a second study, on human thymus T cells.

Material for sequencing was thymocytes. Source of these receptors: a boy under two years old with a congenital heart defect. CDR3s include the opening cysteine and the closing phenylalanine or tryptophan. A D gene is named only where the DNA matches it firmly. Clone size is not always given. Where it is, it says once, few, many or a class for expanded clones.

j_gene,v_gene,d_gene,abundance,CDR3nt,CDR3aa
TRBJ2-7,TRBV5-6,TRBD1,.,TGTGCCAGCAGCTTAGGGACAGGGGGCTACGAGCAGTACTTC,CASSLGTGGYEQYF
TRBJ2-5,TRBV6-6,TRBD2,.,TGTGCCAGCTCAAATCGTGGGCGGGGGGGCCCCCTGACCCAGTACTTC,CASSNRGRGGPLTQYF
TRBJ1-2,TRBV10-3,TRBD1,.,TGTGCCATCAGTGAGTCGGGACAGGGGGAGAACTATGGCTACACCTTC,CAISESGQGENYGYTF
TRBJ1-1,TRBV11-2,TRBD1,.,TGTGCCAGCCTACCCCTCAGGGGGCGAACTGAAGCTTTCTTT,CASLPLRGRTEAFF
TRBJ2-5,TRBV14,TRBD2,.,TGTGCCAGCAGCCAAGATGAAGTAGCGGGAGACGCCGGGGGCCAAGAGACCCAGTACTTC,CASSQDEVAGDAGGQETQYF
TRBJ2-1,TRBV7-2,.,.,TGTGCCAGCAGCTTAGACCGACAACACAATGAGCAGTTCTTC,CASSLDRQHNEQFF
TRBJ2-3,TRBV6-1,TRBD1,.,TGTGCCAGCAGGATGTTTCAGGGGGAAACGCAGTATTTT,CASRMFQGETQYF
TRBJ2-7,TRBV25-1,TRBD1,.,TGTGCCAGCAGAAAAACAGGGGGGAATCCTGTCTACGAGCAGTACTTC,CASRKTGGNPVYEQYF
TRBJ2-1,TRBV19,.,once,TGTGCCAGTAGTATAGCTAGTCGACGGGATGAGCAGTTCTTC,CASSIASRRDEQFF
TRBJ1-5,TRBV15,.,.,TGTGCCACCAGCAGCCGAGGGTGGATCAATCAGCCCCAGCATTTT,CATSSRGWINQPQHF
TRBJ2-7,TRBV27,.,.,TGTGCCAGCAGTAGTCTACAGGGCTACGAGCAGTACTTC,CASSSLQGYEQYF
TRBJ2-1,TRBV5-1,TRBD2,few,TGCGCCAGCAGCTCGGGAGGCCAGCGGGGGGACTCCTACAATGAGCAGTTCTTC,CASSSGGQRGDSYNEQFF
TRBJ1-2,TRBV10-2,TRBD1,.,TGCGCCAGCAGCAGGACAGGGGAGGATGGCTACACCTTC,CASSRTGEDGYTF
TRBJ2-5,TRBV7-2,TRBD2,.,TGTGCCAGCAGCTTTAGCCCCGAACTAGCGGGAGGGCTAGAGACCCAGTACTTC,CASSFSPELAGGLETQYF
TRBJ2-5,TRBV5-4,TRBD2,.,TGTGCCAGCAGCTTTCAACTAGCGGGAGAGACCCAGTACTTC,CASSFQLAGETQYF
TRBJ2-7,TRBV28,.,.,TGTGCCAGCACCGATGGCCCCTACGAGCAGTACTTC,CASTDGPYEQYF
TRBJ2-2,TRBV5-1,TRBD2,.,TGCGCCAGCAGCCCGGGACTAGCGGCCACCGGGGAGCTGTTTTTT,CASSPGLAATGELFF
TRBJ2-7,TRBV5-4,.,.,TGTGCCAGCAGCCCCCCCCGGGGGTCGCCATCCCCCTACGAGCAGTACTTC,CASSPPRGSPSPYEQYF
TRBJ1-1,TRBV7-9,.,.,TGTGCCAGCAGCCTCCGCAGGGGCGAGAACACTGAAGCTTTCTTT,CASSLRRGENTEAFF
TRBJ1-1,TRBV7-9,.,few,TGTGCCAGCAGCTTAGGATGGGAGAGCACTGAAGCTTTCTTT,CASSLGWESTEAFF
TRBJ2-7,TRBV7-9,TRBD1,.,TGTGCCAGCAGCCCACACTTGGACAGGGTAAACGAGCAGTACTTC,CASSPHLDRVNEQYF
TRBJ1-2,TRBV4-2,.,.,TGTGCCAGCAGCCAAGGAGATCACGGCTACACCTTC,CASSQGDHGYTF
TRBJ2-7,TRBV9,.,.,TGTGCCAGCAGCGCCCGAAGGGAAGGGGACGAGCAGTACTTC,CASSARREGDEQYF
TRBJ2-7,TRBV5-1,TRBD2,.,TGCGCCAGCAGGGCACGTGAACTAGCGGGAGAGCCTTACGAGCAGTACTTC,CASRARELAGEPYEQYF
TRBJ2-1,TRBV20-1,.,.,TGCAGTGCCAGTAATGAGCAGTTCTTC,CSASNEQFF
TRBJ2-5,TRBV28,TRBD2,.,TGTGCCAGCAGTTTAGGACTAGCGGGAGCCGTCGAGACCCAGTACTTC,CASSLGLAGAVETQYF
TRBJ2-1,TRBV7-8,TRBD2,.,TGTGCCAGCAGCTCGGAGGGCTTCGCGGGAGGGCCGGGTGAGCAGTTCTTC,CASSSEGFAGGPGEQFF
TRBJ1-2,TRBV21-1,.,.,TGTGCCAGCAAGGAGAGGTGGGGACAGTTTTTATTC,CASKERWGQFLF
TRBJ2-5,TRBV6-1,TRBD1,few,TGTGCCAGCAGGAGCGACAGGGGGGGCCAAGAGACCCAGTACTTC,CASRSDRGGQETQYF